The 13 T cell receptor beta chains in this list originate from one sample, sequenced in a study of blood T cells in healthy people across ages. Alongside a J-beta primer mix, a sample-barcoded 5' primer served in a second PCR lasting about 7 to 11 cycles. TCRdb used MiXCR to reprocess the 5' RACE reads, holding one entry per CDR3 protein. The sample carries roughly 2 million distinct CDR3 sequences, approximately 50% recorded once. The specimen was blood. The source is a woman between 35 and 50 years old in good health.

DNA for the CDR3: TGCGCCAGCAGCTTGGTTCAGGGATTGAATGGCTACACCTTC. It is translated as CASSLVQGLNGYTF. The chain is built from TRBV5-1 and TRBJ1-2; D is possibly TRBD1 (5 bases). The CDR3 has 14 amino acids. V lost 0 bases and J 6 bases, leaving 12 bases between the germline ends. The germline V gene has CDR1 SGHRS and CDR2 YFSETQ.

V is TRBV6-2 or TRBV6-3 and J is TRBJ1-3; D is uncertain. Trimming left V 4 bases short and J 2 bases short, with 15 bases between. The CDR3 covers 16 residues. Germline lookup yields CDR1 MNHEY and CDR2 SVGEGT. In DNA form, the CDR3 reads TGTGCCAGCAGTTCTGGAGTACTAAGGGCTGGAAACACCATATATTTT. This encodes CASSSGVLRAGNTIYF.

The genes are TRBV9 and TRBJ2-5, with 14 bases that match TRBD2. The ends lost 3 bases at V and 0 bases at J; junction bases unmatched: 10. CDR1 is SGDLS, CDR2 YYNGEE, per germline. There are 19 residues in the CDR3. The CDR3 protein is CASSATGTSGGYHQETQYF. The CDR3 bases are TGTGCCAGCAGCGCAACCGGGACTAGCGGGGGATATCACCAAGAGACCCAGTACTTC. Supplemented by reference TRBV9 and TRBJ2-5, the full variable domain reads DSGVTQTPKHLITATGQRVTLRCSPRSGDLSVYWYQQSLDQGLQFLIQYYNGEERAKGNILERFSAQQFPDLHSELNLSSLELGDSALYFCASSATGTSGGYHQETQYFGPGTRLLVL.

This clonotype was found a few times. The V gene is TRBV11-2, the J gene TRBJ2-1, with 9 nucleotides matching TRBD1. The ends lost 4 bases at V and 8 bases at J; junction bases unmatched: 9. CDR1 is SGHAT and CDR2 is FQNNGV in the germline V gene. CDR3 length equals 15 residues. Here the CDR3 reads CASSSESDRGYEQFF. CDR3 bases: TGTGCCAGCAGCTCTGAGTCGGACAGGGGCTATGAGCAGTTCTTC.

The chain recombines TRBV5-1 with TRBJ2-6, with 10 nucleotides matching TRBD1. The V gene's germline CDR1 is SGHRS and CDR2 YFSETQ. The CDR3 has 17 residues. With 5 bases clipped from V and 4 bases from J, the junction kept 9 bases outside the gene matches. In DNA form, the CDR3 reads TGCGCCAGCAGTTCCCCGGGACAGGGGTCCGGGGCCAACGTCCTGACTTTC. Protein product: CASSSPGQGSGANVLTF.

As DNA, the CDR3 is TGCGCCAGCAGCTACCCTCCGGACATCGGCACAGATACGCAGTATTTT. Translation: CASSYPPDIGTDTQYF. This chain uses TRBV5-1 with TRBJ2-3, with D perhaps matching TRBD1 (5 bases). Germline V gene sequence: CDR1 SGHRS, CDR2 YFSETQ. Trimming shortened V by 3 bases and J by 1 base, and 15 bases separated the two germline ends. The CDR3 is made up of 16 amino acids. Looking up the rest from reference TRBV5-1 and TRBJ2-3 gives the full variable domain: KAGVTQTPRYLIKTRGQQVTLSCSPISGHRSVSWYQQTPGQGLQFLFEYFSETQRNKGNFPGRFSGRQFSNSRSEMNVSTLELGDSALYLCASSYPPDIGTDTQYFGPGTRLTVL.

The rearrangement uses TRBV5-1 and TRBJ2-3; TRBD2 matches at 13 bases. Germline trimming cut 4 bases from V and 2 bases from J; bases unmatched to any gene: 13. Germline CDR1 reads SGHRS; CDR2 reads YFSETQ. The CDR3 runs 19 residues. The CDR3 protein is CASSKGLAGASLTTDTQYF. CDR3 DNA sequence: TGCGCCAGCAGCAAAGGACTAGCGGGGGCAAGTCTTACCACAGATACGCAGTATTTT.

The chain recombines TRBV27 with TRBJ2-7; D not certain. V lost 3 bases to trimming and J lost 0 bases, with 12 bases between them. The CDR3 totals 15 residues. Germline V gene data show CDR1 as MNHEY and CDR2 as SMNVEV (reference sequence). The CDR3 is CASSLGRAPSYEQYF. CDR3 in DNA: TGTGCCAGCAGTTTGGGAAGGGCCCCCTCCTACGAGCAGTACTTC.

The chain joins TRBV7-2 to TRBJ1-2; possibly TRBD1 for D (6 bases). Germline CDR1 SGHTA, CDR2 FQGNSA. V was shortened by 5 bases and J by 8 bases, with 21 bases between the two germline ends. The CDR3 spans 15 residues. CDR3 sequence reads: CASSQGGGGIHGYTF. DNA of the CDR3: TGTGCCAGCAGCCAAGGGGGGGGGGGAATTCACGGCTACACCTTC.

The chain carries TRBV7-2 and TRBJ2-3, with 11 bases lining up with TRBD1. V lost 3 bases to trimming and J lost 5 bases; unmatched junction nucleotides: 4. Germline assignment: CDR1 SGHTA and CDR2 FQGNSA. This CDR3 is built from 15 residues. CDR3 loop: CASSLRTGGRDTQYF. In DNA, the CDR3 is TGTGCCAGCAGCTTGCGGACAGGGGGCAGAGATACGCAGTATTTT.

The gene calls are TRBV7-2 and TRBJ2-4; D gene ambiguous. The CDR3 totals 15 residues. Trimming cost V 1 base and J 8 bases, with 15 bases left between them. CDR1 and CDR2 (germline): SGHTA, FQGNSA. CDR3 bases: TGTGCCAGCAGCTTAGTTTCCGGGTCTGGTGACATTCAGTACTTC. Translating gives CASSLVSGSGDIQYF.

In DNA, the CDR3 is TGCAGTGCTAGAGGGTCCGTGGGAGGGATAAGCACCTTC. As protein: CSARGSVGGISTF. The J gene is TRBJ1-2, the V gene TRBV20-1; no definite D call. Germline V gives CDR1 DFQATT, CDR2 SNEGSKA (reference sequence). The CDR3 is 13 residues long. With 1 base removed from V and 13 bases from J, the gap between germline ends came to 19 bases.

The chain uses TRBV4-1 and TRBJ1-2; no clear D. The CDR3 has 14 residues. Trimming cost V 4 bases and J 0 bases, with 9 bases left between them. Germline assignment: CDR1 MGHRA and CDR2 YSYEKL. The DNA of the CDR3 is TGCGCCAGCAGCCTAATAACTACTAACTATGGCTACACCTTC. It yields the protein CASSLITTNYGYTF.